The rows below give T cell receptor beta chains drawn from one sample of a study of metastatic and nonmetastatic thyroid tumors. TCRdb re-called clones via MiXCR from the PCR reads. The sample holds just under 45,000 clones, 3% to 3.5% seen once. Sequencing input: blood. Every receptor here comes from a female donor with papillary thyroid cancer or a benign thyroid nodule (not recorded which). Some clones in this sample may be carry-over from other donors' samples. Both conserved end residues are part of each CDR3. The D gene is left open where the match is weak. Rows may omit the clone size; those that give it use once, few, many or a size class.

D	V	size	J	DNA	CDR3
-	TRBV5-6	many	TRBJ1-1	TGTGCCAGCAGCAGCGGGAGTCCATTTGAAGCTTTCTTT	CASSSGSPFEAFF
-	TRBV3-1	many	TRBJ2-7	TGTGCCAGCAGCCAGGACGTCGGGAACGAGCAGTACTTC	CASSQDVGNEQYF
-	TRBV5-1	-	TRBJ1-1	TGCGCCAGCAGCTTTATGGTGAACACTGAAGCTTTCTTT	CASSFMVNTEAFF
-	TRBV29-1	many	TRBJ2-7	TGCAGCGTTGAAGTGCTAGGGTACTACGAGCAGTACTTC	CSVEVLGYYEQYF
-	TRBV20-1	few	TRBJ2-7	TGCAGTGCTAATAAGCGGAGCGATCCCTACGAGCAGTACTTC	CSANKRSDPYEQYF
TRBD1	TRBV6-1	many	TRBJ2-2	TGTGCCAGCAGTTACATCCGGACAGGGGTGAGCACCGGGGAGCTGTTTTTT	CASSYIRTGVSTGELFF
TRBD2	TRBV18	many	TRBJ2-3	TGTGCCACCGTCAAGGGACTAGCGGTTACAGATACGCAGTATTTT	CATVKGLAVTDTQYF
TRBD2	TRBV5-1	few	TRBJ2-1	TGCGCCAGCAGAACTAGCGGGGGGTCCAATGAGCAGTTCTTC	CASRTSGGSNEQFF
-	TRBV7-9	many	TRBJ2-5	TGTGCCAGCAGCTACTCAATACCAAGAGGGACCCAGTACTTC	CASSYSIPRGTQYF
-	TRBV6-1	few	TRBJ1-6	TGTGCCAGCAAAAACAGCTACTCGAAGAGACCCAGTACTTCAGGCCAGGGGAGGGATTCACCCCTCCACTTT	CASKNSYSKRPSTSGQGRDSPLHF
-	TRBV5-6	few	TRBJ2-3	TGTGCCAGCAGATGGGACAGCACAGATACGCAGTATTTT	CASRWDSTDTQYF
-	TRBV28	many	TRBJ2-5	TGTGCCAGCAGTTATCAGGGGCGGGAGACCCAGTACTTC	CASSYQGRETQYF
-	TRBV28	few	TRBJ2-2	TGTGCCAGCAGTTTAATTGCGGCCCGGCTGTTTTTT	CASSLIAARLFF
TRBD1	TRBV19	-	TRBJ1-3	TGTGCCAGTAGTTATCTGGGACAGGGCAAAGGTTCTGGAAACACCATATATTTT	CASSYLGQGKGSGNTIYF
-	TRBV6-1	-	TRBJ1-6	TGTGCCGCCGAAACCGGGACTCTTAGTTCACCCCTCCACTTT	CAAETGTLSSPLHF
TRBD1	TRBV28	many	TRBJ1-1	TGTGCCAGCCGGAGGGGGCCGGGAACTGAAGCTTTCTTT	CASRRGPGTEAFF
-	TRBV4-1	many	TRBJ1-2	TGCGCCAGCAGCCATGAGGGCAGGGGTAAAGGCTACACCTTC	CASSHEGRGKGYTF